In its sample, the clone carrying this TCR beta chain was seen a few times. The target antigen is unknown. What was amplified from RNA transcripts were TCR beta CDR3 regions. First-round RT-PCR of the TCR CDR3 relied on the HTBI primer set. TCRdb re-analysed the multiplex PCR reads in MiXCR, keeping a single row per CDR3 protein. Of approximately 610,000 distinct CDR3 sequences in the sample, roughly 14% were seen once. Each ophthalmopathy patient scored at least 3 on the Clinical Activity Score and at least 4 on NOSPECS grade, with duration under 3 months. Diagnosis relied on clinical symptoms, serum thyroxine and TRAb, thyroid ultrasound and orbital computed tomography. This sample was included in a study of T cells in Graves' hyperthyroidism and ophthalmopathy. CDR3 size: 16 residues. V was trimmed by 4 bases and J by 5 bases, leaving 22 bases between them. CDR1 SGDLS and CDR2 YYNGEE come from the germline V gene.

Study findings and constraints: In simple terms, a model built on 13 V-J features told ophthalmopathy apart from stable hyperthyroidism. The majority of expanded thyroid clonotypes above 0.001 also appeared in blood.

This receptor was identified in a woman between 40 and 50 years old with Graves' ophthalmopathy. Sequences were obtained from blood. The chain links TRBV9 to TRBJ2-7; a weak D match, TRBD1 (6 bases). Here the CDR3 reads CASSTRQVLSFDEQYF. The DNA for the CDR3 is TGTGCCAGCAGCACCCGACAGGTTCTCTCTTTCGACGAGCAGTACTTC.